Reported below is one TCR beta chain. Antigen specificity is unknown. Other DNA sequences from this sample encode an identical CDR3 as well. Naive CD8 cells lacked CD45RO and underwent positive selection for CCR7, leaving out terminally differentiated effector memory CD45RA+ cells. This entry is derived from a study of shared clonotypes between healthy human individuals. General observations from the study: Naive subsets typically showed greater estimated richness than memory subsets. It was expected that sequencing depth would affect clonotype sharing among donors.

J lost 2 bases, V lost 1 base, and 0 bases had no gene match. CDR1 and CDR2 from the germline V gene are SGHDN and FVKESK. The CDR3 spans 14 residues. Every immunoSEQ plate was one replicate of a subset's evenly spread DNA. Replicate PCRs from sorted subsets contained roughly 200 ng DNA, which is around 30,000 T cell genomes. TCRdb's copy holds only in-frame clones and misses some; the assay was immunoSEQ multiplex PCR. The data hold around 2,100,000 clones, with about 95% observed a single time. Sequenced material: naive CD8+ T cells sorted from blood. The TCR comes from a man aged 18 to 35 in good health. V gene TRBV14 combines with J gene TRBJ2-7, with TRBD1 matching 9 bases. DNA of the CDR3: TGTGCCAGCAGCCAAGGACAGGGGGCCTACGAGCAGTACTTC. Translation gives CASSQGQGAYEQYF.